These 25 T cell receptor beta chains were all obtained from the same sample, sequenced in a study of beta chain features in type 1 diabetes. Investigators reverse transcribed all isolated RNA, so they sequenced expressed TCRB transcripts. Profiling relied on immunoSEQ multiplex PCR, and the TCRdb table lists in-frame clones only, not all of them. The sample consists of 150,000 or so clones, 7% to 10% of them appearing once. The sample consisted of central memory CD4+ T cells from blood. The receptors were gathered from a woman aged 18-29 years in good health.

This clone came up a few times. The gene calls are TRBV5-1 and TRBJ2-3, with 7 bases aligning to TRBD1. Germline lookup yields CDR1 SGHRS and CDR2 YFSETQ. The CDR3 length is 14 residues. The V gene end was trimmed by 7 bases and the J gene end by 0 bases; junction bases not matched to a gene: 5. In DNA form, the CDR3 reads TGCGCCAGCCGGGACAGCCCTAGCACAGATACGCAGTATTTT. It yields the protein CASRDSPSTDTQYF.

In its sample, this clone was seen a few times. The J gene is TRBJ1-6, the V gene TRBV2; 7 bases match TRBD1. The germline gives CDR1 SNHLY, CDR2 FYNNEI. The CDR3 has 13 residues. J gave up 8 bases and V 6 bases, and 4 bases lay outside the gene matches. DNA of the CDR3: TGTGCCAGCAGCAGGGACAGATATTCACCCCTCCACTTT. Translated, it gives CASSRDRYSPLHF.

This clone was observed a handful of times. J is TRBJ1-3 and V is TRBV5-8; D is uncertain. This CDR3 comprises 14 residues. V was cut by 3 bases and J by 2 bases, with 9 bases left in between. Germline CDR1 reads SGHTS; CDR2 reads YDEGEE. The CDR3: CASSSTGAGNTIYF. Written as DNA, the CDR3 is TGTGCCAGCAGCTCGACCGGGGCTGGAAACACCATATATTTT.

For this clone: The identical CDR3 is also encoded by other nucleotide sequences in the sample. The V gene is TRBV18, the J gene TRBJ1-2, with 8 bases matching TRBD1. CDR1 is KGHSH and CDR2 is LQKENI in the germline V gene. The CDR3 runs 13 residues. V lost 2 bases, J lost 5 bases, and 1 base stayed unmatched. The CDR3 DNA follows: TGTGCCAGCTCACCAGGGACAGGATATGGCTACACCTTC. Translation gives CASSPGTGYGYTF.

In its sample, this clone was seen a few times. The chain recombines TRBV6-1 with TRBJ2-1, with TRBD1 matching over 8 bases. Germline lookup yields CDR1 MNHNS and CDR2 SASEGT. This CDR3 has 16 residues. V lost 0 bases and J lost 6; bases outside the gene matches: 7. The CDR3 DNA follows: TGTGCCAGCAGTGAAGCGAGGTGGACAGGGTCCAATGAGCAGTTCTTC. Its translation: CASSEARWTGSNEQFF.

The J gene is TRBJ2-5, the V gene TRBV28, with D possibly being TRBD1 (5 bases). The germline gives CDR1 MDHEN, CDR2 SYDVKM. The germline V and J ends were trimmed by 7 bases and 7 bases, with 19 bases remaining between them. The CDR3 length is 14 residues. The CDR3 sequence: CASTLGQGTGTQYF. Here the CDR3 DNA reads TGTGCCAGCACCCTTGGGCAGGGTACCGGGACCCAGTACTTC.

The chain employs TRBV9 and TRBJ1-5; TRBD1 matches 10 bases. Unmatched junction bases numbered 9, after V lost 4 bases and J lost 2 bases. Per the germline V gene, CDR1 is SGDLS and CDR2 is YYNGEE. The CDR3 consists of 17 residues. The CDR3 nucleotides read TGTGCCAGCAGCTTCCCCCGGGACAGGGGACGCAATCAGCCCCAGCATTTT. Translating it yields CASSFPRDRGRNQPQHF.

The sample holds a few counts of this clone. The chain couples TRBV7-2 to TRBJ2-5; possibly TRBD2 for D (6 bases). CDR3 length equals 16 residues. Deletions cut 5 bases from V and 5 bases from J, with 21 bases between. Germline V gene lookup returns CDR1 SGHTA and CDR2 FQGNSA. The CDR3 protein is CASSQDGRGVDETQYF. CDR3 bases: TGTGCCAGCAGCCAAGATGGGCGGGGAGTAGACGAGACCCAGTACTTC.

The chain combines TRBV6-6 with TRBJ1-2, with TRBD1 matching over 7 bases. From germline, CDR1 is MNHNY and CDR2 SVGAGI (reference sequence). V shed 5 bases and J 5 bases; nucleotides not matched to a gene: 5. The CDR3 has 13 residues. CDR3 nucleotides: TGTGCCAGCAGTCCCGGACAGGAGTATGGCTACACCTTC. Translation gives CASSPGQEYGYTF.

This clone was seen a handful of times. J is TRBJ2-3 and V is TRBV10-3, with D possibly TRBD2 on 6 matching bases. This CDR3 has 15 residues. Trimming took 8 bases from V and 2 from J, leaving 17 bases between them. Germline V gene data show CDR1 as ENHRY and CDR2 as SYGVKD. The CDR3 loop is CAIGTSGGYTDTQYF. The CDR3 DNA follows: TGTGCCATCGGGACTTCCGGGGGATACACAGATACGCAGTATTTT.

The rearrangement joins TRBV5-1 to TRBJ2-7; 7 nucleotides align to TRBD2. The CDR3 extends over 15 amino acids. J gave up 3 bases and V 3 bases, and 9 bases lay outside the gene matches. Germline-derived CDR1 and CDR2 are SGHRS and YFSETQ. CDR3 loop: CASSSAAGVYYEQYF. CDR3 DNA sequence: TGCGCCAGCAGCTCGGCCGCGGGGGTCTACTACGAGCAGTACTTC.

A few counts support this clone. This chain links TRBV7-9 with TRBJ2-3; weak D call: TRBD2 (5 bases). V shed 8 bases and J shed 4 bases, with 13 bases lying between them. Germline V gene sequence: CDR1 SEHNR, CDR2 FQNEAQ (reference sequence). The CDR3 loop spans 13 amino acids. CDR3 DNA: TGTGCCAGCGCTCTCCCCGGGGCAGATACGCAGTATTTT. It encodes CASALPGADTQYF.

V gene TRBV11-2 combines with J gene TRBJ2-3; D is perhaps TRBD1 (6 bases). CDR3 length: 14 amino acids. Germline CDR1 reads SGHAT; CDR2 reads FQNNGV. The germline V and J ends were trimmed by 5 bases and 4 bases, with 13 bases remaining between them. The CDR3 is CASSRDRRPDTQYF. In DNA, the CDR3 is TGTGCCAGCAGCCGAGACAGGAGACCAGATACGCAGTATTTT. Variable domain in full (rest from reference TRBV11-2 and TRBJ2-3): EAGVAQSPRYKIIEKRQSVAFWCNPISGHATLYWYQQILGQGPKLLIQFQNNGVVDDSQLPKDRFSAERLKGVDSTLKIQPAKLEDSAVYLCASSRDRRPDTQYFGPGTRLTVL.

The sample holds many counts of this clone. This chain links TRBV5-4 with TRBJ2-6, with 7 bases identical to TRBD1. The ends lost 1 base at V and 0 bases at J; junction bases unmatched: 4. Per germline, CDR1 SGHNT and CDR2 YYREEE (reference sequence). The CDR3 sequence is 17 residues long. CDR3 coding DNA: TGTGCCAGCAGCTTGTGGGACAGCTACTCTGGGGCCAACGTCCTGACTTTC. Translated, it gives CASSLWDSYSGANVLTF.

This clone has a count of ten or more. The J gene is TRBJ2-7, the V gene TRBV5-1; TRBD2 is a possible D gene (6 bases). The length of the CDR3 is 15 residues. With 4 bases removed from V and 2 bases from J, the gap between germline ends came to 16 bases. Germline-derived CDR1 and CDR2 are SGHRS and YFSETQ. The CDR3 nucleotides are TGCGCCAGCAGCCCCCTGGGCGGGACTGCCTACGAGCAGTACTTC. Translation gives CASSPLGGTAYEQYF.

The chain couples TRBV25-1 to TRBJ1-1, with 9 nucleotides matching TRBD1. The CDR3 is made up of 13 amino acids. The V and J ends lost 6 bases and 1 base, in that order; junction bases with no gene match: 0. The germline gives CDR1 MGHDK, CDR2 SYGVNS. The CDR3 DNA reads TGTGCCAGCAGGGGACAGGGGAACACTGAAGCTTTCTTT. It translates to CASRGQGNTEAFF.

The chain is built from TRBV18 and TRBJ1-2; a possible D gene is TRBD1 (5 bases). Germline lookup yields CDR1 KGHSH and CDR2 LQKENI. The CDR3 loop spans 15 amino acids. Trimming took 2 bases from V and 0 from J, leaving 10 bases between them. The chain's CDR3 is CASSPSTASNYGYTF. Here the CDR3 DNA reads TGTGCCAGCTCACCATCGACAGCCTCTAACTATGGCTACACCTTC. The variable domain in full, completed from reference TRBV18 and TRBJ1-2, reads NAGVMQNPRHLVRRRGQEARLRCSPMKGHSHVYWYRQLPEEGLKFMVYLQKENIIDESGMPKERFSAEFPKEGPSILRIQQVVRGDSAAYFCASSPSTASNYGYTFGSGTRLTVV.

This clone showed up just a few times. CDR3 amino acids: CASSPQGYYGYTF. As DNA, the CDR3 is TGTGCCAGCAGCCCACAGGGATACTATGGCTACACCTTC. The chain recombines TRBV7-9 with TRBJ1-2, with a tentative D call TRBD1 (6 bases). Trimming removed 5 bases from V and 3 bases from J, with 10 bases in between. The CDR3 length is 13 residues. Germline-derived CDR1 and CDR2 are SEHNR and FQNEAQ (reference sequence). Full variable domain (remainder filled in from reference TRBV7-9 and TRBJ1-2): DTGVSQNPRHKITKRGQNVTFRCDPISEHNRLYWYRQTLGQGPEFLTYFQNEAQLEKSRLLSDRFSAERPKGSFSTLEIQRTEQGDSAMYLCASSPQGYYGYTFGSGTRLTVV.

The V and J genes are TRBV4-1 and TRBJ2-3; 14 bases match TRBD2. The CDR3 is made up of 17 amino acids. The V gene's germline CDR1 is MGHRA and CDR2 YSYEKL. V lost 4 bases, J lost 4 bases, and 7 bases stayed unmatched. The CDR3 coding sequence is TGCGCCAGCAGCCGATCCCAGGGACTAGCGGGAGCAGATACGCAGTATTTT. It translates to CASSRSQGLAGADTQYF.

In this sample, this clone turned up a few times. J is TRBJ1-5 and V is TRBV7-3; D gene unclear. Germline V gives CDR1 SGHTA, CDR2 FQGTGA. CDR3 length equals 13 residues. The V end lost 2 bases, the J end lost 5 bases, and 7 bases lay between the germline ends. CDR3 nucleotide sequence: TGTGCCAGCAGCTTAGATCAGGATCAGCCCCAGCATTTT. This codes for CASSLDQDQPQHF.

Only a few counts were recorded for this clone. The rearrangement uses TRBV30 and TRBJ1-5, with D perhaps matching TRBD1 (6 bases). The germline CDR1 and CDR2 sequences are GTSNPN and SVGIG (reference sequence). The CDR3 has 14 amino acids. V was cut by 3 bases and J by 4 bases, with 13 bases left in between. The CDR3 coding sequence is TGTGCCTGGAGGGGGTCAGGGGAAAATCAGCCCCAGCATTTT. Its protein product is CAWRGSGENQPQHF.

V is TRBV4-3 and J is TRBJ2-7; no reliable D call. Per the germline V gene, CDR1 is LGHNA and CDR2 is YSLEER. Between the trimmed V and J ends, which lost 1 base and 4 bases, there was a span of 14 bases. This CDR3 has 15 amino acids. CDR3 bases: TGCGCCAGCAGCCAAGGCCCCGGAGACCAATACGAGCAGTACTTC. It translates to CASSQGPGDQYEQYF.

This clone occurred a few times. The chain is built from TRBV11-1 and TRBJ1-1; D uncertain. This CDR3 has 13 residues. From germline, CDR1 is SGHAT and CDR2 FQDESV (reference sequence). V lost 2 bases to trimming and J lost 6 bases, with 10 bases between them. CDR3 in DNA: TGTGCCAGCAGCTTATTGCTCACGGCTGAAGCTTTCTTT. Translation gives CASSLLLTAEAFF.

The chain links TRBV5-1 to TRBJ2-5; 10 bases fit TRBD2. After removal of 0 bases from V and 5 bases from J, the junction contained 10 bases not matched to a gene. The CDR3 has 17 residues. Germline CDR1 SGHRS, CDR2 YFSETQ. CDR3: CASSLASVAGGAETQYF. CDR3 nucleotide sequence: TGCGCCAGCAGCTTGGCCTCGGTAGCGGGGGGTGCGGAGACCCAGTACTTC.

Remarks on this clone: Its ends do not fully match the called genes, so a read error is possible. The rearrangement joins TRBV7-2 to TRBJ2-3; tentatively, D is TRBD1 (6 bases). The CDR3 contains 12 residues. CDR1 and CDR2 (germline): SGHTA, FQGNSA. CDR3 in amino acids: CASSLAGAVRTF. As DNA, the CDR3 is TGTGCCAGCAGCTTAGCGGGGGCAGTTAGGACTTTT.